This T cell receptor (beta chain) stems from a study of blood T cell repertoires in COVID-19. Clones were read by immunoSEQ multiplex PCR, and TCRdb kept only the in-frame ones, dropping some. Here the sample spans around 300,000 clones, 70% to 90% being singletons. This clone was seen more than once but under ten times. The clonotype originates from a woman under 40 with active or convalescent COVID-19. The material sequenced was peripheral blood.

CDR3 nucleotide sequence: TGTGCCAGCAGCTCTAAGGGGAGGGTCCTCTATGGCTACACCTTC. It is translated as CASSSKGRVLYGYTF. This sequence joins TRBV13 and TRBJ1-2; weak D call: TRBD1 (5 bases). The CDR3 has 15 residues. Germline CDR1 and CDR2: PRHDT and FYEKMQ (reference sequence). Trimming took 4 bases from V and 4 from J, leaving 16 bases between them. Full variable domain (rest looked up from reference TRBV13 and TRBJ1-2): AAGVIQSPRHLIKEKRETATLKCYPIPRHDTVYWYQQGPGQDPQFLISFYEKMQSDKGSIPDRFSAQQFSDYHSELNMSSLELGDSALYFCASSSKGRVLYGYTFGSGTRLTVV.